This TCR beta chain was sequenced for a study of T cells expressing NK-cell markers. Study-wide background: It was sorted CD3+CD56-NKG2C+, CD3+CD56+NKG2C- and CD3+CD56+NKG2C+ T cells that provided the TCR beta repertoires. There were seven HCMV-seropositive donors and one seronegative donor among the eight sequenced.

As the method of synthesis, 5'RACE template switching with UMIs yielded TCR beta cDNA. TCRdb re-called the 5' RACE reads, yielding one record per CDR3 amino acid sequence without DNA. In all, the sample yields roughly 380,000 distinct CDR3 sequences. CDR1 SNHLY and CDR2 FYNNEI come from the germline V gene. The CDR3 loop spans 17 amino acids. Study-wide results and limits: These clonotypes also led the CD3+CD56-NKG2C+ fraction in a handful of donors.

In the case of this clonotype: Its antigen is unknown.

Material: blood T cells: a sorted CD56 or NKG2C T cell subset, CD4+ or CD8+ T cells, or bulk PBMC T cells (not recorded which). The receptor comes from a man aged 18 to 69 in good health. The chain carries TRBV2 and TRBJ2-2. CDR3 region: CASSGTGSTQLTGELFF. Based on the CDR3 plus reference TRBV2 and TRBJ2-2, the full variable domain is EPEVTQTPSHQVTQMGQEVILRCVPISNHLYFYWYRQILGQKVEFLVSFYNNEISEKSEIFDDQFSVERPDGSNFTLKIRSTKLEDSAMYFCASSGTGSTQLTGELFFGEGSRLTVL.